What follows are 20 T cell receptor beta chains derived from one specimen sequenced in a study of OX40 agonist ivuxolimab in advanced cancers. Libraries were prepared through the immunoSEQ multiplex PCR assay. The table comes from immuneACCESS by way of TCRdb, which keeps in-frame sequences with V and J called. Part of the clones is missing from these tables; in studies checked, under half for an unresolved V gene and the rest for unknown reasons. The sample yields about 86,000 clones; about 91% were counted once. The top ten clonotypes cover roughly 0.19% of the sample. The specimen comprised CD4+ or CD8+ T cells sorted from blood, sampled in a trial of the OX40 agonist ivuxolimab. The receptors were gathered from an adult with an advanced solid tumor such as melanoma, head and neck, liver or kidney cancer.

J is TRBJ2-2 and V is TRBV10-3, with D perhaps TRBD1 (6 bases). CDR3 length: 14 amino acids. CDR1 and CDR2 (germline): ENHRY, SYGVKD. V shed 6 bases and J shed 5 bases, with 13 bases lying between them. The CDR3 region has the DNA TGTGCCATCAGATCGAACCAGGGGACCGGGGAGCTGTTTTTT. This sequence encodes CAIRSNQGTGELFF.

The CDR3 DNA reads TGTGCCAGTAGGACAGGGGGCGGCTATGGCTACACCTTC. It yields the protein CASRTGGGYGYTF. The chain has TRBV19 and TRBJ1-2; 10 bases agree with TRBD1. V shed 6 bases and J 4 bases; nucleotides not matched to a gene: 2. CDR1 and CDR2 from the germline V gene are LNHDA and SQIVND (reference sequence). The CDR3 is 13 amino acids. The whole variable domain, remainder taken from reference TRBV19 and TRBJ1-2, is DGGITQSPKYLFRKEGQNVTLSCEQNLNHDAMYWYRQDPGQGLRLIYYSQIVNDFQKGDIAEGYSVSREKKESFPLTVTSAQKNPTAFYLCASRTGGGYGYTFGSGTRLTVV.

The rearrangement joins TRBV7-8 to TRBJ1-5; TRBD1 matches at 7 bases. V shed 3 bases, J shed 6 bases, and the junction held 8 bases outside the gene matches. The CDR3 totals 15 residues. Germline CDR1 is SGHVS and CDR2 is FQNEAQ. The CDR3 DNA reads TGTGCCAGCAGCTTCCGAGAGGGGGCTGTTCAGCCCCAGCATTTT. This encodes CASSFREGAVQPQHF.

The V and J genes are TRBV5-1 and TRBJ2-1; no clear D. CDR1 and CDR2 (germline): SGHRS, YFSETQ. The CDR3 length is 12 residues. V was trimmed by 4 bases and J by 12 bases, leaving 14 bases between them. Here the CDR3 reads CASSPQTQLQFF. The CDR3 coding sequence is TGCGCCAGCAGCCCCCAGACCCAATTGCAGTTCTTC.

The rearrangement joins TRBV11-1 to TRBJ2-7; TRBD1 might be the D (6 bases). V gave up 4 bases and J gave up 2 bases, with 12 bases separating them. Per germline, CDR1 SGHAT and CDR2 FQDESV (reference sequence). This CDR3 spans 14 amino acids. The CDR3 sequence is CASSSPGVPYEQYF. The CDR3 DNA reads as TGTGCCAGCAGCTCGCCAGGGGTTCCCTACGAGCAGTACTTC.

The rearrangement links TRBV7-9 to TRBJ1-1; unclear D gene. The CDR3 has 13 amino acids. V was trimmed by 0 bases and J by 5 bases, leaving 7 bases between them. The germline V gene has CDR1 SEHNR and CDR2 FQNEAQ (reference sequence). The CDR3 reads CASSLALGTEAFF. The CDR3 coding sequence is TGTGCCAGCAGCTTAGCATTAGGAACTGAAGCTTTCTTT.

The gene calls are TRBV19 and TRBJ1-5; 8 nucleotides match TRBD1. The length of the CDR3 is 15 residues. The germline CDR1 and CDR2 sequences are LNHDA and SQIVND (reference sequence). V lost 6 bases to trimming and J lost 0 bases; unmatched junction nucleotides: 4. The CDR3 is CASSITGGSNQPQHF. The DNA of the CDR3 is TGTGCCAGTAGCATCACAGGGGGTAGCAATCAGCCCCAGCATTTT.

The chain couples TRBV9 to TRBJ2-1; TRBD1 matches 8 bases. V was pared by 0 bases and J by 5 bases, with 10 bases of the junction left unmatched. The CDR3 extends over 17 amino acids. Germline V gene data show CDR1 as SGDLS and CDR2 as YYNGEE. CDR3 nucleotide sequence: TGTGCCAGCAGCGTAGCGGGTATGGGGACAGGAAACAATGAGCAGTTCTTC. Amino acid sequence: CASSVAGMGTGNNEQFF.

V and J are TRBV7-2 and TRBJ2-5; no clear D gene. Germline-derived CDR1 and CDR2 are SGHTA and FQGNSA. CDR3 length: 14 amino acids. Trimming shortened V by 3 bases and J by 0 bases, and 8 bases separated the two germline ends. The CDR3 is CASSFGRNQETQYF. In DNA, the CDR3 is TGTGCCAGCAGCTTCGGACGGAACCAAGAGACCCAGTACTTC.

The chain is built from TRBV6-4 and TRBJ2-1; D is perhaps TRBD1 (6 bases). With 5 bases removed from V and 6 bases from J, the gap between germline ends came to 14 bases. The CDR3 totals 14 residues. The germline V gene encodes CDR1 MRHNA and CDR2 SNTAGT. The chain's CDR3 is CASSKFGTSNEQFF. The CDR3 region has the DNA TGTGCCAGCAGTAAATTCGGGACATCCAATGAGCAGTTCTTC.

This CDR3 reads CASRGPAKNIQYF. The CDR3 DNA reads as TGTGCCAGCAGGGGACCAGCCAAAAACATTCAGTACTTC. This rearrangement joins TRBV7-2 to TRBJ2-4; perhaps D is TRBD1 or TRBD2 (5 bases each). CDR3 length: 13 residues. V was shortened by 6 bases and J by 0 bases, with 6 bases between the two germline ends. In germline, CDR1 is SGHTA, CDR2 FQGNSA.

This clone was detected only once. This chain connects TRBV29-1 to TRBJ2-3; 12 bases fit TRBD2. Per the germline V gene, CDR1 is SQVTM and CDR2 is ANQGSEA. V lost 3 bases to trimming and J lost 6 bases; unmatched junction nucleotides: 4. The CDR3 is 14 residues long. The CDR3 DNA follows: TGCAGCGTTGATCGGACTAGCGGGGTGGATACGCAGTATTTT. The encoded protein is CSVDRTSGVDTQYF.

The V gene is TRBV19, the J gene TRBJ1-4; TRBD1 matches at 8 bases. The J segment lost 8 bases and the V segment lost 5 bases, leaving 10 bases of the junction unmatched. The CDR3 loop spans 15 amino acids. The germline CDR1 and CDR2 sequences are LNHDA and SQIVND (reference sequence). CDR3 DNA sequence: TGTGCCAGTAGTTTATGGACAGGGACGGACGAAAAACTGTTTTTT. This codes for CASSLWTGTDEKLFF. Filled out from reference TRBV19 and TRBJ1-4, the complete variable domain reads DGGITQSPKYLFRKEGQNVTLSCEQNLNHDAMYWYRQDPGQGLRLIYYSQIVNDFQKGDIAEGYSVSREKKESFPLTVTSAQKNPTAFYLCASSLWTGTDEKLFFGSGTQLSVL.

The chain has TRBV2 and TRBJ2-2; D gene uncertain. The germline V gene encodes CDR1 SNHLY and CDR2 FYNNEI. The CDR3 runs 15 residues. The V end was cut by 7 bases, the J end by 0 bases, with 12 bases between. CDR3 bases: TGTGCCAGCATGCTCGGGCTTCCGAACACCGGGGAGCTGTTTTTT. It codes for CASMLGLPNTGELFF.

The CDR3 reads CASSEFGGSTCTF. The CDR3 DNA sequence: TGTGCCAGCAGTGAATTTGGGGGCTCAACTTGTACCTTC. The chain is built from TRBV6-1 and TRBJ1-2; D is possibly TRBD1 (6 bases). The CDR3 length is 13 residues. With 2 bases removed from V and 14 bases from J, the gap between germline ends came to 18 bases. Germline values: CDR1 MNHNS, CDR2 SASEGT.

The V and J genes are TRBV2 and TRBJ2-3; the match to TRBD2 covers 9 bases. The V segment lost 7 bases and the J segment 0 bases; nucleotides outside the gene matches: 5. Germline V gene sequence: CDR1 SNHLY, CDR2 FYNNEI. This CDR3 is 15 amino acids long. CDR3 amino acids: CASTRLAASTDTQYF. CDR3 coding DNA: TGTGCCAGCACACGACTAGCGGCTAGCACAGATACGCAGTATTTT.

This clone was found a few times. This sequence joins TRBV13 and TRBJ1-4, with 7 bases lining up with TRBD1. CDR1 is PRHDT, CDR2 FYEKMQ, per germline (reference sequence). V was clipped by 2 bases and J by 8 bases; unmatched bases: 5. This CDR3 spans 14 amino acids. The DNA of the CDR3 is TGTGCCAGCAGCTTAAAACAGGGGAGAGAAAAACTGTTTTTT. Residues: CASSLKQGREKLFF.

V gene TRBV27 combines with J gene TRBJ2-3, with D perhaps TRBD2 (6 bases). The CDR3 is 16 amino acids. Per the germline V gene, CDR1 is MNHEY and CDR2 is SMNVEV (reference sequence). V lost 3 bases, J lost 4 bases, and 17 bases lay in between. The CDR3 DNA reads as TGTGCCAGCAGTTTCCTCTCTGGGGGGAGGTCAGATACGCAGTATTTT. It specifies CASSFLSGGRSDTQYF.

V and J are TRBV7-2 and TRBJ2-1; tentatively, D is TRBD1 (5 bases). The ends were cut back, 5 bases at V and 8 bases at J, with 19 bases in the middle. There are 15 residues in the CDR3. Germline V gene data show CDR1 as SGHTA and CDR2 as FQGNSA. The CDR3 bases are TGTGCCAGCAGCCTATTCTCCCGCAGGGCCGATGAGCAGTTCTTC. This translates into CASSLFSRRADEQFF.

CDR3 protein: CAISDGQGGGPGELFF. The CDR3 coding sequence is TGTGCCATCAGTGACGGGCAGGGTGGTGGCCCCGGGGAGCTGTTTTTT. The chain combines TRBV10-3 with TRBJ2-2, with D maybe TRBD1 (5 bases). Trimming removed 3 bases at V and 6 bases at J, with 17 bases between. The CDR3 is made up of 16 amino acids. CDR1 is ENHRY, CDR2 SYGVKD, per germline.